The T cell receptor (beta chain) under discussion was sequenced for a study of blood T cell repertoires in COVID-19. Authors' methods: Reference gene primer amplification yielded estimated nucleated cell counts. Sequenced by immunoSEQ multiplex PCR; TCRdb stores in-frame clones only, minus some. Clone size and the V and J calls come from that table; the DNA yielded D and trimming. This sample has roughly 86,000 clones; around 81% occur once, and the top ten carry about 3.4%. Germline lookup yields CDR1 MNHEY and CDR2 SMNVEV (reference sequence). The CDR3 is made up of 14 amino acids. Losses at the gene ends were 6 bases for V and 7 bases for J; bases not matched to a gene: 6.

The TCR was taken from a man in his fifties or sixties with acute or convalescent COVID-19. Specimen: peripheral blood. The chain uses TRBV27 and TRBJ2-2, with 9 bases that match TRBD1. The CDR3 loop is CASSLTGGLGELFF. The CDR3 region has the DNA TGTGCCAGCAGCCTAACAGGGGGCCTCGGGGAGCTGTTTTTT.